The 22 T cell receptor beta chains below come from one sample, sequenced in a study of T cell repertoires in cytomegalovirus infection. Each CDR3 protein gets one entry after TCRdb re-called the reads with MiXCR. The data show 100,000 to 150,000 distinct CDR3 sequences, approximately 9.2% seen once. Input material: PBMCs. The receptors come from a human donor in good health (CMV status not recorded). Some clones in this sample may be carry-over from other donors' samples.

The chain joins TRBV5-4 to TRBJ2-7; 8 bases match TRBD2. Germline trimming cut 4 bases from V and 2 bases from J; bases unmatched to any gene: 8. The CDR3 runs to 15 residues. Germline V lookup: CDR1 SGHNT, CDR2 YYREEE (reference sequence). The CDR3 here is CASSLRAGVPYEQYF. The CDR3 coding sequence is TGTGCCAGCAGCCTCAGAGCGGGGGTGCCCTACGAGCAGTACTTC.

This clonotype showed up just a few times. The V and J genes are TRBV3-1 and TRBJ2-1; 7 bases align to TRBD1. The CDR3 has 15 amino acids. Trimming cost V 2 bases and J 0 bases; bases outside gene matches: 1. CDR1 LGHDT and CDR2 YNNKEL come from the germline V gene (reference sequence). The CDR3 reads CASSQRQGSYNEQFF. The CDR3 bases are TGTGCCAGCAGCCAAAGACAGGGCTCCTACAATGAGCAGTTCTTC.

This clonotype was counted a few times. The chain links TRBV5-1 to TRBJ2-1; a possible D gene is TRBD1 (6 bases). The CDR3 runs 14 residues. Germline V CDR1 and CDR2: SGHRS, YFSETQ. The V gene lost 6 bases and the J gene lost 1 base, with 11 bases spanning the gap. The CDR3 is CASNAGESYNEQFF. The CDR3 region has the DNA TGCGCCAGCAATGCAGGGGAATCCTACAATGAGCAGTTCTTC.

In its sample, this clonotype was seen once. This chain connects TRBV18 to TRBJ1-2; D is perhaps TRBD1 (5 bases). The CDR3 totals 14 residues. Trimming pared 0 bases from V and 8 bases from J, leaving 13 bases between. CDR1 is KGHSH, CDR2 LQKENI, per germline. The CDR3 is CASSPPGTNEGYTF. CDR3 sequence (DNA): TGTGCCAGCTCACCACCCGGGACGAACGAGGGCTACACCTTC.

With respect to this clonotype: Since a much larger clone is just one base distant, this may be a read error. Because it lacks the conserved phenylalanine or tryptophan at the end, this CDR3 is likely a read error. The DNA is left out, because the CDR3 cannot be placed on it with certainty; the CDR3 is given as TCRdb lists it. J is TRBJ2-7 and V is TRBV28; the DNA was not compared with TRBD1, the D call given in the table. The CDR3 length is 13 residues, termini included. Per the germline V gene, CDR1 is MDHEN and CDR2 is SYDVKM. CDR3 region: CASSFRGPNRKYS.

The chain carries TRBV3-1 and TRBJ2-1, with D hard to call. CDR3 length: 11 residues. V was pared by 0 bases and J by 15 bases, with 9 bases between. Germline assignment: CDR1 LGHDT and CDR2 YNNKEL (reference sequence). CDR3 sequence: CASSQDRGRFF. The CDR3 nucleotides are TGTGCCAGCAGCCAAGACCGCGGCAGGTTCTTC.

On this clonotype itself: A much larger clone lies one base from this, so it may be a read error. This chain links TRBV29-1 with TRBJ1-1; TRBD1 might be the D (6 bases). CDR3 size: 13 residues. The V gene's germline CDR1 is SQVTM and CDR2 ANQGSEA. The CDR3 protein is CSVRGRLNTEALF. CDR3 DNA sequence: TGCAGCGTAAGGGGGAGACTGAACACTGAAGCTTTGTTT.

This clonotype was recorded a few times. The chain carries TRBV29-1 and TRBJ1-2; D unresolved. CDR1 and CDR2 (germline): SQVTM, ANQGSEA. The germline V and J ends were trimmed by 6 bases and 3 bases, with 11 bases remaining between them. CDR3 length: 12 amino acids. The chain's CDR3 is CSVGLSDYGYTF. The CDR3, as DNA: TGCAGCGTAGGTCTGAGCGACTATGGCTACACCTTC.

This clonotype was observed at least ten times. This chain connects TRBV20-1 to TRBJ1-1, with 7 bases aligning to TRBD1. Germline trimming cut 5 bases from V and 0 bases from J; bases unmatched to any gene: 3. Germline loops: CDR1 DFQATT, CDR2 SNEGSKA (reference sequence). The CDR3 consists of 13 residues. This CDR3 reads CSALQGMNTEAFF. As DNA, the CDR3 is TGCAGTGCTTTACAGGGGATGAACACTGAAGCTTTCTTT.

This clonotype was picked up many times. This chain connects TRBV7-2 to TRBJ2-2; possibly TRBD1 or TRBD2 for D (5 bases each). The CDR3 is 14 amino acids. Looked up from germline, CDR1 is SGHTA and CDR2 is FQGNSA. V was shortened by 5 bases and J by 5 bases, with 12 bases between the two germline ends. The CDR3 protein is CASSRDGRTGELFF. For the CDR3, the DNA is TGTGCCAGCAGCCGGGACGGCCGGACCGGGGAGCTGTTTTTT.

The chain is built from TRBV29-1 and TRBJ2-1; TRBD1 aligns across 8 bases. Germline V CDR1 and CDR2: SQVTM, ANQGSEA. The trim removed 7 bases at V and 11 bases at J, leaving 7 bases unmatched. This CDR3 contains 11 residues. The CDR3 spells CSGLDREKQFF. The CDR3 region has the DNA TGCAGCGGTTTGGACAGGGAAAAGCAGTTCTTC.

A few counts support this clonotype. This chain connects TRBV6-6 to TRBJ2-5; D unresolved. Germline V gene sequence: CDR1 MNHNY, CDR2 SVGAGI (reference sequence). V lost 0 bases to trimming and J lost 4 bases, with 6 bases between them. This CDR3 contains 13 residues. The CDR3 DNA follows: TGTGCCAGCAGTTACTCGAGTAGAGAGACCCAGTACTTC. Translation: CASSYSSRETQYF.

This chain joins TRBV20-1 and TRBJ1-2; no definite D call. CDR1 is DFQATT, CDR2 SNEGSKA, per germline (reference sequence). This CDR3 comprises 13 residues. V was clipped by 6 bases and J by 7 bases, with 18 bases between them. The CDR3 bases are TGCAGTGCAATACAGAATACCGTGGGTGGCTACACCTTC. It translates to CSAIQNTVGGYTF.

This clonotype was observed many times. CDR3 nucleotides: TGTGCCAGCAGCCGGGACAGGGAAGTATTGAACACTGAAGCTTTCTTT. Translating gives CASSRDREVLNTEAFF. V usage is TRBV2 and J usage is TRBJ1-1, with TRBD1 matching over 9 bases. V was clipped by 6 bases and J by 0 bases; unmatched bases: 8. CDR3 length equals 16 residues. Germline V gene lookup returns CDR1 SNHLY and CDR2 FYNNEI.

The table lists this clonotype with many counts. The rearrangement uses TRBV24-1 and TRBJ2-5; 9 positions match TRBD1. In germline, CDR1 is KGHDR, CDR2 SFDVKD. The CDR3 loop spans 16 amino acids. J gave up 4 bases and V 3 bases, and 8 bases lay outside the gene matches. The CDR3 here is CATSDAGTGRRETQYF. DNA of the CDR3: TGTGCCACCAGTGATGCCGGGACAGGGAGAAGAGAGACCCAGTACTTC.

This chain links TRBV28 with TRBJ1-5; D not resolved. Germline V gene sequence: CDR1 MDHEN, CDR2 SYDVKM. Trimming pared 1 base from V and 5 bases from J, leaving 9 bases between. This CDR3 is built from 14 residues. CDR3 nucleotide sequence: TGTGCCAGCAGTTTATTACCTCGCGATCAGCCCCAGCATTTT. Encoded protein: CASSLLPRDQPQHF.

This clonotype was recorded at least ten times. The chain couples TRBV7-2 to TRBJ2-5; D unresolved. Trimming cost V 5 bases and J 4 bases, with 8 bases left between them. Germline lookup yields CDR1 SGHTA and CDR2 FQGNSA. The CDR3 runs 12 residues. CDR3 amino acids: CASSALGETQYF. The CDR3 DNA reads TGTGCCAGCAGCGCCCTAGGAGAGACCCAGTACTTC.

The table lists this clonotype with many counts. The chain is built from TRBV28 and TRBJ2-3; 8 bases fit TRBD2. The trim removed 5 bases at V and 5 bases at J, leaving 9 bases unmatched. The CDR3 has 15 residues. CDR1 MDHEN and CDR2 SYDVKM come from the germline V gene. The CDR3 coding sequence is TGTGCCAGCAGTGAACTTCGGGGGGGGGGAGATACGCAGTATTTT. Encoded protein: CASSELRGGGDTQYF.

The chain has TRBV3-1 and TRBJ1-1; D is unresolved. The ends were cut back, 0 bases at V and 10 bases at J, with 6 bases in the middle. Germline V CDR1 and CDR2: LGHDT, YNNKEL (reference sequence). The CDR3 has 11 amino acids. The CDR3: CASSQDQRAFF. Here the CDR3 DNA reads TGTGCCAGCAGCCAAGATCAGCGAGCTTTCTTT.

This clonotype appeared many times. This rearrangement joins TRBV19 to TRBJ2-1, with TRBD1 identical over 9 bases. V dropped 5 bases and J dropped 0; count of bases not matched to a gene: 8. CDR3 length equals 17 residues. CDR1 and CDR2 (germline): LNHDA, SQIVND (reference sequence). The CDR3, as DNA: TGTGCCAGTAGTCCACTTCCGGGACAGGGCTCCTACAATGAGCAGTTCTTC. Translated, it gives CASSPLPGQGSYNEQFF.

The V and J genes are TRBV20-1 and TRBJ1-1, with D possibly TRBD1 on 5 matching bases. Looked up from germline, CDR1 is DFQATT and CDR2 is SNEGSKA (reference sequence). Trimming left V 6 bases short and J 7 bases short, with 15 bases between. The CDR3 loop spans 12 amino acids. CDR3 in DNA: TGCAGTGCCGAGAAGGGGAAGGTTGAAGCTTTCTTT. Its protein product is CSAEKGKVEAFF.

With regard to this clonotype: This is likely a read error, given that the CDR3 carries no conserved phenylalanine or tryptophan at its end. V and J are TRBV20-1 and TRBJ1-1; D call uncertain. Germline lookup yields CDR1 DFQATT and CDR2 SNEGSKA (reference sequence). The CDR3 contains 13 residues. CDR3 nucleotides: TGCAGTGCTGGGAAAGGACGGAACACTGATGCTTTCTTG. This gives the protein CSAGKGRNTDAFL.